This T cell receptor beta chain was recorded in a study of human T cells and chemical hapten exposure. Whole-study context: From small differences in pooled library volume came most of the variation in per-sample TCR yields.

During construction of the library, unique molecular identifiers were attached to individual cDNA molecules for quantitative, reproducible TCR counting. As originally analysed: Samples had a median of around 96,000 TCRs, ranging 23,224 to 690,600. TCRdb re-analysed the RACE reads in MiXCR, keeping a single row per CDR3 protein. These V and J calls derive from TCRdb rather than the authors' analysis. The sample lists 45,000 or so distinct CDR3 sequences, nearly 4.5% occurring once. The sample's time point: healthy volunteer bleed at 2 weeks. The authors extracted total RNA from unfractionated whole blood. Germline V gives CDR1 DFQATT, CDR2 SNEGSKA (reference sequence). With 6 bases removed from V and 7 bases from J, the gap between germline ends came to 13 bases. The CDR3 is 13 amino acids. Ten or more counts support this clonotype.

This receptor was identified in a human donor in good health. Some clones in this sample may be carry-over from other donors' samples. The sequenced sample was whole blood. The gene calls are TRBV20-1 and TRBJ1-6; D is unresolved. Here the CDR3 DNA reads TGCAGTGCCCCCCCAAGCGGCAATTCACCCCTCCACTTT. Amino acid sequence: CSAPPSGNSPLHF.